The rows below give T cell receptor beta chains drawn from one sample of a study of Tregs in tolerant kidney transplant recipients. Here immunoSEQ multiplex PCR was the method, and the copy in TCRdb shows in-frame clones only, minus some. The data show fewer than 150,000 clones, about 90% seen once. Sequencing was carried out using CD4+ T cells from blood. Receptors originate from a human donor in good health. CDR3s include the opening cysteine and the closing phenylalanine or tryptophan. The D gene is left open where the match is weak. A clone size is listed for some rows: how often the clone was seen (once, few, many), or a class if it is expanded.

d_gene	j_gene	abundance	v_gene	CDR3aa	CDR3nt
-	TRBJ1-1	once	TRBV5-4	CASSLGPGLVAFF	TGTGCCAGCAGTTTGGGGCCCGGCTTGGTTGCTTTCTTT
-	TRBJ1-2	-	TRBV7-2	CASSLGSFGAGHGYTF	TGTGCCAGCAGCTTAGGATCTTTCGGGGCAGGGCATGGCTACACCTTC
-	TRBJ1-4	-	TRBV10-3	CAISESLGIEEKLFF	TGTGCCATCAGTGAGTCGTTGGGTATAGAGGAAAAACTGTTTTTT
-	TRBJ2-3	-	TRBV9	CASTPGASNTQYF	TGTGCCAGCACACCGGGAGCATCGAATACGCAGTATTTT
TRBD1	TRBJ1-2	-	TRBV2	CASSDWTGFVGYTF	TGTGCCAGCAGTGATTGGACAGGGTTTGTGGGCTACACCTTC
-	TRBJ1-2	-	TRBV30	CAWSGQFNYGYTF	TGTGCCTGGAGCGGACAGTTTAACTATGGCTACACCTTC
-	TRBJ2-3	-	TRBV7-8	CASSSSSGTQYF	TGTGCCAGCAGCAGCTCCTCGGGTACGCAGTATTTT
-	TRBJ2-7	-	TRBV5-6	CASIKKPGQRAYEQYF	TGTGCCAGCATCAAAAAGCCGGGACAGCGGGCATACGAGCAGTACTTC
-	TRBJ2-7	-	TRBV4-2	CASRIDSGTRGEQYF	TGTGCCAGCCGTATCGACAGTGGGACTCGGGGGGAGCAGTACTTC
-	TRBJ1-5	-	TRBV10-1	CASSRDPGGAQHF	TGCGCCAGCAGTAGGGACCCAGGTGGAGCCCAGCATTTT
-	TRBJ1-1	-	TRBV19	CASSIFPRQGNTEAFF	TGTGCCAGTAGTATCTTCCCTCGGCAGGGGAACACTGAAGCTTTCTTT
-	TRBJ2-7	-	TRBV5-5	CASSTRQESSYEQYF	TGTGCCAGCAGCACTCGGCAGGAGAGCTCCTACGAGCAGTACTTC
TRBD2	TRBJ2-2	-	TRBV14	CASSQLLATNTGELFF	TGTGCCAGCAGCCAGTTACTAGCGACGAACACCGGGGAGCTGTTTTTT
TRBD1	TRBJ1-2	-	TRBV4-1	CASSHLGTVDGYTF	TGCGCCAGCAGCCACCTAGGGACAGTGGATGGCTACACCTTC
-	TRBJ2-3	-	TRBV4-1	CASSPQRVTDTQYF	TGCGCCAGCAGCCCGCAACGTGTCACAGATACGCAGTATTTT
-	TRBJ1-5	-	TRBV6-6	CASSFSGNQPQHF	TGTGCCAGCAGTTTCTCCGGCAATCAGCCCCAGCATTTT
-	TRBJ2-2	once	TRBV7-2	CASSSAALARTGELFF	TGTGCCAGCAGTTCAGCGGCCCTGGCGAGGACCGGGGAGCTGTTTTTT
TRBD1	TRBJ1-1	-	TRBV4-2	CASSQAQGAEAFF	TGTGCCAGCAGCCAGGCACAGGGGGCTGAAGCTTTCTTT
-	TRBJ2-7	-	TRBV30	CASARRTPLEQYF	TGTGCTTCAGCGAGGAGGACTCCTCTCGAGCAGTACTTT
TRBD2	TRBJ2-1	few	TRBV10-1	CASSENKGLAGGPVEQFF	TGCGCCAGCAGTGAGAACAAGGGGCTAGCGGGAGGGCCAGTTGAGCAGTTCTTC
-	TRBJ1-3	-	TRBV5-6	CASSRRRQGGNTIYF	TGTGCCAGCAGCCGGCGGCGACAAGGTGGAAACACCATATATTTT
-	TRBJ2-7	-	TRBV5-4	CASSLNGRIYEQYF	TGTGCCAGCAGCTTAAACGGGAGAATCTACGAGCAGTACTTC
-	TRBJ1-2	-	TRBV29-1	CSVLDGHYGYTF	TGCAGCGTCCTCGACGGACACTATGGCTACACCTTC
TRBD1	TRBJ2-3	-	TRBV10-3	CAISDPDRGRDTQYF	TGTGCCATCAGTGACCCGGACAGGGGGAGAGATACGCAGTATTTT
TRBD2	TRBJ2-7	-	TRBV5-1	CASSSLAGDYEQYF	TGCGCCAGCAGCTCCTTAGCGGGAGACTACGAGCAGTACTTC
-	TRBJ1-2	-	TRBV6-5	CASSQGGNYGYTF	TGTGCCAGCAGCCAAGGGGGGAACTATGGCTACACCTTC
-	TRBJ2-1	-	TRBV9	CASSVNNEQFF	TGTGCCAGCAGCGTAAACAATGAGCAGTTCTTC
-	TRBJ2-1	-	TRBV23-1	CASSQGKLAPSYNEQFF	TGCGCCAGCAGTCAGGGTAAACTAGCTCCCTCCTACAATGAGCAGTTCTTC
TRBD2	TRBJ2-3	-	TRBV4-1	CASSQDRLASGTQYF	TGCGCCAGCAGCCAAGATCGACTAGCGTCCGGTACGCAGTATTTT
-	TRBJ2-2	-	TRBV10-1	CASSGRISGDTGELFF	TGCGCCAGCAGTGGGAGGATAAGCGGTGACACCGGGGAGCTGTTTTTT
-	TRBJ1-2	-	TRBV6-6	CASSIQGRRDGYTF	TGTGCCAGCAGTATACAGGGAAGGAGGGATGGCTACACCTTC
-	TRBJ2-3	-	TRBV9	CASSVVGADTQYF	TGTGCCAGCAGCGTAGTAGGCGCAGATACGCAGTATTTT
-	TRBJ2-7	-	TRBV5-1	CASSLSSLSYEQYF	TGCGCCAGCAGCTTGTCCAGTCTATCCTACGAGCAGTACTTC
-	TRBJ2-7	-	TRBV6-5	CASSYSHGNSYEQYF	TGTGCCAGCAGTTACTCGCACGGTAACTCCTACGAGCAGTACTTC
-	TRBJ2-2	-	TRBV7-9	CASSSTRVGTGELFF	TGTGCCAGCAGCTCGACAAGGGTGGGGACCGGGGAGCTGTTTTTT
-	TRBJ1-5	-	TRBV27	CASSAGTEKKPQHF	TGTGCCAGCAGCGCCGGGACTGAGAAAAAGCCCCAGCATTTT
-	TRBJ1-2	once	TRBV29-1	CSVAGVGGYTF	TGCAGCGTTGCGGGGGTTGGTGGCTACACCTTC
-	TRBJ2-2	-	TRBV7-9	CASSLIRDGELFF	TGTGCCAGCAGCTTAATCAGGGACGGGGAGCTGTTTTTT
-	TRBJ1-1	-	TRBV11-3	CASSWGGTEAFF	TGTGCCAGCAGCTGGGGCGGCACTGAAGCTTTCTTT
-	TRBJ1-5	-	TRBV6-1	CASSEGKPQHF	TGTGCCAGCAGTGAGGGTAAGCCCCAGCATTTT
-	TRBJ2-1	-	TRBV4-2	CASSQDRIESSYNEQFF	TGTGCCAGCAGCCAAGATCGGATCGAGAGCTCCTACAATGAGCAGTTCTTC
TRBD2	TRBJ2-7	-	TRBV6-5	CASSARGGSYEQYF	TGTGCCAGCAGTGCCCGGGGCGGGAGCTACGAGCAGTACTTC
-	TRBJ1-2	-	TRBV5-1	CASSLEAGGGYTF	TGCGCCAGCAGCTTGGAGGCAGGAGGCGGCTACACCTTC
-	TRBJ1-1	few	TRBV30	CALTMNTEAFF	TGTGCCTTGACTATGAACACTGAAGCTTTCTTT
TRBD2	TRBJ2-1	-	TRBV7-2	CASSFTGTSGRGNEQFF	TGTGCCAGCAGCTTTACCGGGACTAGCGGGAGAGGGAATGAGCAGTTCTTC
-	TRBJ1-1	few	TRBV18	CASSNRETEAFF	TGTGCCAGCTCCAACAGGGAAACTGAAGCTTTCTTT
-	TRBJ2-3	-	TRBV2	CASSEALVDTQYF	TGTGCCAGCAGTGAAGCTCTCGTTGATACGCAGTATTTT
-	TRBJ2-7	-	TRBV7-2	CASSTGPPYEQYF	TGTGCCAGCAGTACGGGACCGCCTTACGAGCAGTACTTC
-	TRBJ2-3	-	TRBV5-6	CASSFSGGRSTDTQYF	TGTGCCAGCAGCTTCAGTGGGGGGCGAAGCACAGATACGCAGTATTTT
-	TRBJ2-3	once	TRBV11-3	CASSLGGAGRVADTQYF	TGTGCCAGCAGCTTAGGCGGCGCGGGCAGGGTTGCAGATACGCAGTATTTT
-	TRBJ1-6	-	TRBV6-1	CASSEGASSSYNSPLHF	TGTGCCAGCAGTGAGGGCGCATCGAGCTCCTATAATTCACCCCTCCACTTT
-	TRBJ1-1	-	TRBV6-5	CASSYGQNTEAFF	TGTGCCAGCAGTTACGGGCAGAACACTGAAGCTTTCTTT
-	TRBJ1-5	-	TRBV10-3	CAISVGSSNQPQHF	TGTGCCATCAGTGTAGGCAGCAGCAATCAGCCCCAGCATTTT